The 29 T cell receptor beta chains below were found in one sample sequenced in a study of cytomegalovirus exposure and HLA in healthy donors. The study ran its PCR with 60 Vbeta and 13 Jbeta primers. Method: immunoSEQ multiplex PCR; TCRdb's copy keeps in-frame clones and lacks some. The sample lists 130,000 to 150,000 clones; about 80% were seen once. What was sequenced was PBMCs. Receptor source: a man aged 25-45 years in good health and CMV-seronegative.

CDR3 coding DNA: TGTGCCAGCAGTTACGGACAGGGGGCTGGAAACACCATATATTTT. Amino acids: CASSYGQGAGNTIYF. V is TRBV6-5 and J is TRBJ1-3; 10 bases match TRBD1. CDR1 MNHEY and CDR2 SVGAGI come from the germline V gene. V shed 2 bases, J shed 2 bases, and the junction held 0 bases outside the gene matches. The CDR3 sequence is 15 residues long.

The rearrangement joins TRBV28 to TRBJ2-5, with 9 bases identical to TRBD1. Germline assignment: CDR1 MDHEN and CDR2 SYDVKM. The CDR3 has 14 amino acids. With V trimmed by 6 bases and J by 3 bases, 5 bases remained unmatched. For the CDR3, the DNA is TGTGCCAGCAGCCGCTGGACAGGGGAAGAGACCCAGTACTTC. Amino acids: CASSRWTGEETQYF.

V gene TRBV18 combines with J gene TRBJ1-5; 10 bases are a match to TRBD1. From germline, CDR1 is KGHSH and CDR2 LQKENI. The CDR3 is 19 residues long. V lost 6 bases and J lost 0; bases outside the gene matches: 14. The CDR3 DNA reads TGTGCCAGCTCCCACCAGGTCGGACAGGGGGGTTATAGCAATCAGCCCCAGCATTTT. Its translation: CASSHQVGQGGYSNQPQHF.

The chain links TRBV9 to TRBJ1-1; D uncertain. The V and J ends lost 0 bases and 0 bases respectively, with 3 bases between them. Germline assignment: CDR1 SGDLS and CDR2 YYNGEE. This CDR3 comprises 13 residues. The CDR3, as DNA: TGTGCCAGCAGCGTAGAGCTGAACACTGAAGCTTTCTTT. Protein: CASSVELNTEAFF.

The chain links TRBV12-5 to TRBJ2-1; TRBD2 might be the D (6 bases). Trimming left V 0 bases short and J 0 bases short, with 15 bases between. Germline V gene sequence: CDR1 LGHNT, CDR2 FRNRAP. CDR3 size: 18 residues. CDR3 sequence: CASGLVAKEGGSYNEQFF. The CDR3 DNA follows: TGTGCTAGTGGTTTGGTAGCTAAGGAGGGAGGCTCCTACAATGAGCAGTTCTTC.

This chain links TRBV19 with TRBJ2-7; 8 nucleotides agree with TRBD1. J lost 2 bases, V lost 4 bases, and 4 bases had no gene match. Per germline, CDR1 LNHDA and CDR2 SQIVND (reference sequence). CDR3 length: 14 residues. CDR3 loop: CASSTTGATYEQYF. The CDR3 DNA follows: TGTGCCAGTAGTACGACAGGGGCAACCTACGAGCAGTACTTC.

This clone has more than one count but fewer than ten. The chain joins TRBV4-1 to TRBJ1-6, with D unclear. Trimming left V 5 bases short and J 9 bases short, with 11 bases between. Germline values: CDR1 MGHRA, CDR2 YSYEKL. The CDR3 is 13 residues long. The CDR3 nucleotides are TGCGCCAGCAGCACCCGACAAGCTTCACCCCTCCACTTT. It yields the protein CASSTRQASPLHF.

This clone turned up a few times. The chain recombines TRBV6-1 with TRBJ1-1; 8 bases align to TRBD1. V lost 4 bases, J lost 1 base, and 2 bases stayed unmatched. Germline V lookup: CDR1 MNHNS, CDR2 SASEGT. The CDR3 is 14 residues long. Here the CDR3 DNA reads TGTGCCAGCAGTGGGACAGGGCCGAACACTGAAGCTTTCTTT. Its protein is CASSGTGPNTEAFF.

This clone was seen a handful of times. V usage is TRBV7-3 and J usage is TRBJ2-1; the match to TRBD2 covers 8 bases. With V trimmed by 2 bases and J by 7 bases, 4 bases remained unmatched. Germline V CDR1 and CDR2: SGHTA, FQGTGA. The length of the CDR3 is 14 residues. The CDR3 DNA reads TGTGCCAGCAGCTTAGTGGGACTAGAGAATGAGCAGTTCTTC. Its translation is CASSLVGLENEQFF.

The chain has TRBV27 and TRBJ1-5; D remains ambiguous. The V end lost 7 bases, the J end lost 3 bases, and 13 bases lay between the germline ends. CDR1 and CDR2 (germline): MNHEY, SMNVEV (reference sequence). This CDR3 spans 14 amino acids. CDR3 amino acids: CASTLERVNQPQHF. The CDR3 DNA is TGTGCCAGCACCCTGGAACGGGTCAATCAGCCCCAGCATTTT.

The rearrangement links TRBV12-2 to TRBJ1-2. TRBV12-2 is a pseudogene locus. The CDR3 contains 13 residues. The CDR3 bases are TGTGCAAGTCGCTTAGGGCAGGGAGGTGGCTACACCTTC. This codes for CASRLGQGGGYTF.

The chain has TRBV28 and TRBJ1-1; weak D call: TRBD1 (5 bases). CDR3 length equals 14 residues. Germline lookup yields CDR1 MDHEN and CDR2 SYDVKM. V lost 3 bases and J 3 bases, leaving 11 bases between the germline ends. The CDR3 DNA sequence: TGTGCCAGCAGTTTGCGGGGGGATCACACTGAAGCTTTCTTT. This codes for CASSLRGDHTEAFF. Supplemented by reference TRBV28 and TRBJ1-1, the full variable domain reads DVKVTQSSRYLVKRTGEKVFLECVQDMDHENMFWYRQDPGLGLRLIYFSYDVKMKEKGDIPEGYSVSREKKERFSLILESASTNQTSMYLCASSLRGDHTEAFFGQGTRLTVV.

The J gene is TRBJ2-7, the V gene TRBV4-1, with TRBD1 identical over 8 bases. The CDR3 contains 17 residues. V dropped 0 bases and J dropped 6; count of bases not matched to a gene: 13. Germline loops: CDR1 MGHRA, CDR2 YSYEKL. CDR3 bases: TGCGCCAGCAGCCAAGATCGTTTTCAGGGGGCCCGTATCGAGCAGTACTTC. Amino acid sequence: CASSQDRFQGARIEQYF.

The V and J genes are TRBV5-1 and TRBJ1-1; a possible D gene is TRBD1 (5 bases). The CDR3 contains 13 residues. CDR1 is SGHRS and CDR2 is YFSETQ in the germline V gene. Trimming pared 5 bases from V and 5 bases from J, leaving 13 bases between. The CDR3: CASRPGGGTEAFF. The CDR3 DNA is TGCGCCAGCAGGCCGGGGGGTGGGACTGAAGCTTTCTTT.

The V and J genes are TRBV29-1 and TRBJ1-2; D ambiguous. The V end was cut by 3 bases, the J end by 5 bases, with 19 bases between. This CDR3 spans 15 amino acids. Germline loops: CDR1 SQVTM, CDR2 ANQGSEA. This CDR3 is CSVEGSLDLIYGYTF. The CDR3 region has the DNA TGCAGCGTTGAGGGCTCCTTGGATTTAATATATGGCTACACCTTC.

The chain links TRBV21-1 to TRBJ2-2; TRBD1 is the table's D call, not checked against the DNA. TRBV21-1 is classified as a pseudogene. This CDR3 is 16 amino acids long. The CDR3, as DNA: TGTGCCAGCAGCAAAGTCCGACAGACGAACACCGGGGAGCTGTTTTTT. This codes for CASSKVRQTNTGELFF.

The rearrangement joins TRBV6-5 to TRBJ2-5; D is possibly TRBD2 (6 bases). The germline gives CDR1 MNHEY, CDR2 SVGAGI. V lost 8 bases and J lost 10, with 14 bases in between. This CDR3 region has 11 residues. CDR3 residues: CASSLGGNQYF. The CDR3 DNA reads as TGTGCCAGCTCACTTGGAGGGAACCAGTACTTC.

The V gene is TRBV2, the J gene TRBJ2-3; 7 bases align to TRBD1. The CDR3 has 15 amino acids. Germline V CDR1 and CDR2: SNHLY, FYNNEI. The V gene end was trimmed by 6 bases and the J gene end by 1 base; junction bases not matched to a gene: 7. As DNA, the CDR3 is TGTGCCAGCAGCGAGCTAGGACAGGGCACAGATACGCAGTATTTT. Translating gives CASSELGQGTDTQYF.

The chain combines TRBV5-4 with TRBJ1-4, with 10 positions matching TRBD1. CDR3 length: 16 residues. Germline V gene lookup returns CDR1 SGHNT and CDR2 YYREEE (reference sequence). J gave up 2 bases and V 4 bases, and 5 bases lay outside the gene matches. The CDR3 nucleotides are TGTGCCAGCAGCACGGGACAGGGGCGGACTAATGAAAAACTGTTTTTT. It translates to CASSTGQGRTNEKLFF.

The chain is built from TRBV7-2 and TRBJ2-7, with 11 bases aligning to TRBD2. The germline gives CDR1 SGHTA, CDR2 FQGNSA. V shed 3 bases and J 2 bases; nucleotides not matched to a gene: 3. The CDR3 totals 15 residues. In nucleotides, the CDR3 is TGTGCCAGCAGCTTCGGGACTAGCGGCCCCTACGAGCAGTACTTC. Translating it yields CASSFGTSGPYEQYF.

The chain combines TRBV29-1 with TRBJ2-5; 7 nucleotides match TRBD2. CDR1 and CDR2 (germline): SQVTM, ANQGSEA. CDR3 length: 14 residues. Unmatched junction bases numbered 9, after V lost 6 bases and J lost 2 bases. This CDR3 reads CSVASASGQETQYF. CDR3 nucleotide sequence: TGCAGCGTGGCTTCCGCTAGCGGACAAGAGACCCAGTACTTC.

CDR3: CASRTSGGAYEQYF. The CDR3 DNA follows: TGCGCCAGCAGGACTAGCGGGGGAGCTTACGAGCAGTACTTC. The rearrangement links TRBV10-2 to TRBJ2-7; 12 bases are shared with TRBD2. The CDR3 length is 14 residues. Trimming removed 6 bases from V and 4 bases from J; junction bases left unmatched: 4. Germline V CDR1 and CDR2: WSHSY, SAAADI.

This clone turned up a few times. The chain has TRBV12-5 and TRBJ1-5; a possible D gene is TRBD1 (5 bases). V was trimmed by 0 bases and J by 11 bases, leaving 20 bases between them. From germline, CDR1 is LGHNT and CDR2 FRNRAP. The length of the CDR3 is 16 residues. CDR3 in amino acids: CASGLVVAGPSSSQHF. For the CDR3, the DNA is TGTGCTAGTGGTTTGGTCGTGGCGGGGCCCTCTTCGTCCCAGCATTTT.

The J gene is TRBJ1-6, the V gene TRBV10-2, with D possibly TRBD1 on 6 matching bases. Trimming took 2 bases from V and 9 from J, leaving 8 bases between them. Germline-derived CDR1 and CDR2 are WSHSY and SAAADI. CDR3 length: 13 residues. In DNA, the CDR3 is TGCGCCAGCAGTGAGACAGGGAGTTCACCCCTCCACTTT. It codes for CASSETGSSPLHF.

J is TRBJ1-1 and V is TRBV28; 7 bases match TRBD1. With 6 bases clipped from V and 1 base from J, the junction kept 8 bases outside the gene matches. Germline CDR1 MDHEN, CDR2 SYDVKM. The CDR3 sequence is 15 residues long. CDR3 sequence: CASSQNRGSNTEAFF. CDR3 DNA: TGTGCCAGCAGCCAAAACAGGGGATCGAACACTGAAGCTTTCTTT.

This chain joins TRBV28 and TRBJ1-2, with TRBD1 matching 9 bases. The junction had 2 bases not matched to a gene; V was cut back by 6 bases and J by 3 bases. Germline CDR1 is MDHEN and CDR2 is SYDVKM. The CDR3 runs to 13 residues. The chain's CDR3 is CASRRTGDYGYTF. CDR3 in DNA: TGTGCCAGCAGAAGGACAGGGGACTATGGCTACACCTTC.

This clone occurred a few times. The CDR3 nucleotides read TGTGCCAGCAGCTATCGGGACAGGGTCCTTTCTGAAGCTTTCTTT. Its protein is CASSYRDRVLSEAFF. The rearrangement uses TRBV5-4 and TRBJ1-1; TRBD1 agrees at 9 bases. This CDR3 spans 15 amino acids. The germline CDR1 and CDR2 sequences are SGHNT and YYREEE (reference sequence). With 3 bases clipped from V and 6 bases from J, the junction kept 9 bases outside the gene matches.

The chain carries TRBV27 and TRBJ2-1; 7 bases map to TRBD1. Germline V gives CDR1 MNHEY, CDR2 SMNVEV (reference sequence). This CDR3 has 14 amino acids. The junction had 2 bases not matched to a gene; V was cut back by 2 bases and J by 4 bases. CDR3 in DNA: TGTGCCAGCAGTTTAGGGGACAGTTACAATGAGCAGTTCTTC. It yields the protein CASSLGDSYNEQFF.

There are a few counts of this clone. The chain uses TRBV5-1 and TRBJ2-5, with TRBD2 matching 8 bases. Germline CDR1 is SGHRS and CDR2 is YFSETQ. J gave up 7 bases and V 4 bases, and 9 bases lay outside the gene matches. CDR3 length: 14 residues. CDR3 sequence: CASSDGSGEGTQYF. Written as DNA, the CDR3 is TGCGCCAGCAGCGACGGTAGCGGGGAGGGGACCCAGTACTTC.